This T cell receptor (beta chain) appears in the sequencing data of a study of blood T cell repertoires in COVID-19. The CDR3 totals 15 residues. Trimming took 6 bases from V and 2 from J; bases not matched to a gene: 9. Looked up from germline, CDR1 is SGHVS and CDR2 is FNYEAQ. TCRdb's table, derived via immunoSEQ multiplex PCR, lists solely in-frame clones and lacks some. This table has 200,000 to 250,000 clones, 90% appearing once. Across about two dozen US areas, participants ranged in age from about 18 to 100 years. This chain connects TRBV7-6 to TRBJ2-7, with TRBD1 identical over 8 bases. The TCR sequence derives from a man aged 25 to 45 who had been exposed to COVID-19. Sequenced input: PBMCs or T cells enriched from blood (not recorded which). The DNA for the CDR3 is TGTGCCAGCAGTAGCCGGACAGGGTCGACCTACGAGCAGTACTTC. Translated: CASSSRTGSTYEQYF.